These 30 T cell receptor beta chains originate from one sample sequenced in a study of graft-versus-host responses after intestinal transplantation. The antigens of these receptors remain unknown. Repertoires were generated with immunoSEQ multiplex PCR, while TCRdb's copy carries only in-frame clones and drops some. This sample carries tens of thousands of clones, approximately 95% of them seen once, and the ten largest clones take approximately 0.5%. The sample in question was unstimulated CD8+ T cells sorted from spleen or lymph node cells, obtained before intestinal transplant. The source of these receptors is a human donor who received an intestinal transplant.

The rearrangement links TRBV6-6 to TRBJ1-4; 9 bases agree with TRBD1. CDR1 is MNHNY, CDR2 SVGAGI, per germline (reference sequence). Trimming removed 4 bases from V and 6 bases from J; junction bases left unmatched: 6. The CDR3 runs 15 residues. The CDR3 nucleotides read TGTGCCAGCAGTTCTACAGGGGGCCCCTATGAAAAACTGTTTTTT. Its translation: CASSSTGGPYEKLFF.

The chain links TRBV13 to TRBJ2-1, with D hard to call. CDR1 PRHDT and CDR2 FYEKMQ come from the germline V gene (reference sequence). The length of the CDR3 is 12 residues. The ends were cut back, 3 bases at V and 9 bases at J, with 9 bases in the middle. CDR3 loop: CASSFDSGEQFF. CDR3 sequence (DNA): TGTGCCAGCAGCTTCGACTCGGGTGAGCAGTTCTTC.

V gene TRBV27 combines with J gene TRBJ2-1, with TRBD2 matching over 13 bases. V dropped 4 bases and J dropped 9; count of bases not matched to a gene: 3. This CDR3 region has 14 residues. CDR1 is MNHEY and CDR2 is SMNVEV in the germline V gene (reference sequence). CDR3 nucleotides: TGTGCCAGCAGTTCCGGGACTAGCGGGATTGAGCAGTTCTTC. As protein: CASSSGTSGIEQFF.

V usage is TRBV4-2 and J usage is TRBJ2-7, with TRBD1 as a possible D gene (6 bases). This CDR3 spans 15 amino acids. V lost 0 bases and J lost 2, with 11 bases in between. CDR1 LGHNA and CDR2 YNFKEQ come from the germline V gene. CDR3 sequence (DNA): TGTGCCAGCAGCCAAGAACGGACAGTAGCCTACGAGCAGTACTTC. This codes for CASSQERTVAYEQYF.

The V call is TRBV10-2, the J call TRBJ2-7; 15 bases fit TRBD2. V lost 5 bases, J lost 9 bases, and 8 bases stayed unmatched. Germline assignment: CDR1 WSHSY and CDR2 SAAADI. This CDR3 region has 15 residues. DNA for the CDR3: TGCGCCAGCAGTAGCGGACTAGCGGGAGGGGAGGGGCAGTACTTC. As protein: CASSSGLAGGEGQYF.

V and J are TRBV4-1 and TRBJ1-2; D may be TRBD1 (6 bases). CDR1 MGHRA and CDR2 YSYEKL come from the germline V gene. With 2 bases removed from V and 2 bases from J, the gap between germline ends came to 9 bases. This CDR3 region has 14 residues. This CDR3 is CASSQHGQNYGYTF. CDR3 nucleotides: TGCGCCAGCAGCCAACATGGACAGAACTATGGCTACACCTTC.

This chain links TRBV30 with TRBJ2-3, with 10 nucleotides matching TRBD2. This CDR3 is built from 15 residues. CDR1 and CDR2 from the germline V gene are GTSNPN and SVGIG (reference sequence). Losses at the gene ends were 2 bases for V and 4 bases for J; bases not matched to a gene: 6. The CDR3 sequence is CAWSTLAGPPDTQYF. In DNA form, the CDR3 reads TGTGCCTGGAGTACACTAGCGGGGCCACCAGATACGCAGTATTTT.

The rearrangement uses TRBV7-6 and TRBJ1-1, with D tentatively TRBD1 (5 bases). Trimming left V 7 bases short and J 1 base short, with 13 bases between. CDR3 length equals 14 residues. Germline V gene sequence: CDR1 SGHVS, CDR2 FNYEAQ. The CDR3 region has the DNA TGTGCCAGCATCCCCCAGGGCGGGAACACTGAAGCTTTCTTT. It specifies CASIPQGGNTEAFF.

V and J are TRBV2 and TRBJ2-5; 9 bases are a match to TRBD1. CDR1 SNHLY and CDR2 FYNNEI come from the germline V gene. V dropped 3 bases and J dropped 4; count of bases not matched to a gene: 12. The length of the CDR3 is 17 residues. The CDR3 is CASSDGLYRGLAETQYF. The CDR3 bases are TGTGCCAGCAGTGACGGACTCTACAGGGGGCTAGCAGAGACCCAGTACTTC. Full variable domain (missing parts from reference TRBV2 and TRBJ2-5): EPEVTQTPSHQVTQMGQEVILRCVPISNHLYFYWYRQILGQKVEFLVSFYNNEISEKSEIFDDQFSVERPDGSNFTLKIRSTKLEDSAMYFCASSDGLYRGLAETQYFGPGTRLLVL.

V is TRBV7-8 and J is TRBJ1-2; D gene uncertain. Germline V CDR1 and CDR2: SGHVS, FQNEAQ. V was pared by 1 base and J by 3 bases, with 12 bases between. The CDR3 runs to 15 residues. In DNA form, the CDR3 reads TGTGCCAGCAGCTTAGATAGTACAGCCTACTATGGCTACACCTTC. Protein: CASSLDSTAYYGYTF. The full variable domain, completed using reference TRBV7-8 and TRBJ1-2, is GAGVSQSPRYKVAKRGQDVALRCDPISGHVSLFWYQQALGQGPEFLTYFQNEAQLDKSGLPSDRFFAERPEGSVSTLKIQRTQQEDSAVYLCASSLDSTAYYGYTFGSGTRLTVV.

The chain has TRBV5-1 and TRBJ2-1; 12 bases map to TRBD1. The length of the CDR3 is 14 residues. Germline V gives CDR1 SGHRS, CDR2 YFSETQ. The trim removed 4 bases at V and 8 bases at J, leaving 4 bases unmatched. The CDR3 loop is CASSIGTGGDEQFF. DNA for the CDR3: TGCGCCAGCAGCATTGGGACAGGGGGCGATGAGCAGTTCTTC.

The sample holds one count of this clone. CDR3 protein: CASSVGGGANEKLFF. CDR3 DNA sequence: TGTGCCAGCAGCGTGGGAGGTGGAGCTAATGAAAAACTGTTTTTT. The genes are TRBV9 and TRBJ1-4; the D is unclear. Per the germline V gene, CDR1 is SGDLS and CDR2 is YYNGEE. The CDR3 runs to 15 residues. Trimming removed 2 bases at V and 3 bases at J, with 11 bases between.

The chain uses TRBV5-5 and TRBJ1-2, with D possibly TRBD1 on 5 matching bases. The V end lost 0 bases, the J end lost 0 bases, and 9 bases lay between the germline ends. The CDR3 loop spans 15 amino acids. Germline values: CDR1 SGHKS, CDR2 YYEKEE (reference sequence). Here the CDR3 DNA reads TGTGCCAGCAGCTTGGAACTCAGGGCTAACTATGGCTACACCTTC. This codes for CASSLELRANYGYTF.

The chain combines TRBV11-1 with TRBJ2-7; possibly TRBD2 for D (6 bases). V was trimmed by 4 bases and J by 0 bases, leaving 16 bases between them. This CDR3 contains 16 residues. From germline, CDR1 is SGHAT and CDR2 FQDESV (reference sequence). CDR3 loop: CASSSAAGDFSYEQYF. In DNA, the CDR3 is TGTGCCAGCAGCTCAGCCGCCGGGGACTTCTCCTACGAGCAGTACTTC. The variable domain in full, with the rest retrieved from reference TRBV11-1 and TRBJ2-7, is EAEVAQSPRYKITEKSQAVAFWCDPISGHATLYWYRQILGQGPELLVQFQDESVVDDSQLPKDRFSAERLKGVDSTLKIQPAELGDSAMYLCASSSAAGDFSYEQYFGPGTRLTVT.

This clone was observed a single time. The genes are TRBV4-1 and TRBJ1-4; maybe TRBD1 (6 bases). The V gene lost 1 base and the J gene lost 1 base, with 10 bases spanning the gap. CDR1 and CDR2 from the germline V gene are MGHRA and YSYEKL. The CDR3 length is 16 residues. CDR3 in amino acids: CASSQVSGVTNEKLFF. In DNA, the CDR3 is TGCGCCAGCAGCCAAGTCTCAGGGGTAACTAATGAAAAACTGTTTTTT.

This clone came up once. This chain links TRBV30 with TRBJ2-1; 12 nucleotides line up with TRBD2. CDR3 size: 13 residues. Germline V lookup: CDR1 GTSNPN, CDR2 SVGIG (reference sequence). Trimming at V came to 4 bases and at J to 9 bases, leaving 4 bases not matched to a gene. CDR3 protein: CAWTSGGDGEQFF. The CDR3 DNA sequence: TGTGCCTGGACTAGCGGGGGGGATGGTGAGCAGTTCTTC.

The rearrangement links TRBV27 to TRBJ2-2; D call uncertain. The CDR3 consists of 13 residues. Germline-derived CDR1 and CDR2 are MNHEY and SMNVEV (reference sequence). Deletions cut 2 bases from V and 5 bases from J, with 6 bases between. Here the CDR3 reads CASSLAVTGELFF. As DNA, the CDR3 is TGTGCCAGCAGTTTAGCAGTTACCGGGGAGCTGTTTTTT.

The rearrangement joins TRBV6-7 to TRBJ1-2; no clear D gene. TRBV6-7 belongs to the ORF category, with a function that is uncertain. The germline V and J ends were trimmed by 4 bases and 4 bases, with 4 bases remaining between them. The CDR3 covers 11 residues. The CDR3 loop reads CASSWAYGYTF. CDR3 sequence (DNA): TGTGCCAGCAGTTGGGCCTATGGCTACACCTTC.

DNA for the CDR3: TGTGCCAGTAGTGATGGACAGGGGGTTTTCGGCTACACCTTC. Its protein is CASSDGQGVFGYTF. The rearrangement joins TRBV19 to TRBJ1-2; TRBD1 matches 10 bases. J was trimmed by 8 bases and V by 5 bases; bases with no gene match: 8. The germline V gene encodes CDR1 LNHDA and CDR2 SQIVND (reference sequence). The CDR3 totals 14 residues.

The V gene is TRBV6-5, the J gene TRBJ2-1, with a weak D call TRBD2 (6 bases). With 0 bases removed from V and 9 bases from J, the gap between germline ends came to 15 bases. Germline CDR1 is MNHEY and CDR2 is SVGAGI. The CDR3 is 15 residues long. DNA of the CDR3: TGTGCCAGCAGTTACTCGGGGGGTTCGATCAGTGAGCAGTTCTTC. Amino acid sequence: CASSYSGGSISEQFF.

The CDR3 nucleotides read TGTGCCAGCAGTCGGACAGGAAACACTGAAGCTTTCTTT. Its translation: CASSRTGNTEAFF. This chain uses TRBV27 with TRBJ1-1; 7 bases fit TRBD1. V lost 5 bases and J lost 2; bases outside the gene matches: 2. Germline V lookup: CDR1 MNHEY, CDR2 SMNVEV (reference sequence). This CDR3 has 13 residues.

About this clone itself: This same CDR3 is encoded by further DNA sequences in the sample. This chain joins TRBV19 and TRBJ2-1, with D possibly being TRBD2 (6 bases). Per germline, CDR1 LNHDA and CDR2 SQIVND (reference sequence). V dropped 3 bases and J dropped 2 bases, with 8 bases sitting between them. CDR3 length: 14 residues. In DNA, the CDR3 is TGTGCCAGTAGTATCGGAGGGGCCTACAATGAGCAGTTCTTC. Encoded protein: CASSIGGAYNEQFF.

The CDR3 DNA reads TGTGCCAGCCATAGACAGGGACTCTACGAGCAGTACTTC. Amino acids: CASHRQGLYEQYF. The gene calls are TRBV2 and TRBJ2-7, with a possible D match to TRBD1 (7 bases). Germline values: CDR1 SNHLY, CDR2 FYNNEI. V was cut by 8 bases and J by 3 bases, with 14 bases left in between. CDR3 length: 13 amino acids.

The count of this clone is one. The CDR3: CAVAGDESFEQFF. Here the CDR3 DNA reads TGTGCGGTTGCGGGAGACGAGAGCTTTGAGCAGTTCTTC. V is TRBV7-7 and J is TRBJ2-1; TRBD2 aligns across 7 bases. Germline lookup yields CDR1 SSHAT and CDR2 FNYEAQ (reference sequence). The CDR3 runs 13 residues.

Here the CDR3 DNA reads TGTGCCAGCAGCGCCGGAGGTGGCAGGGGATCGGGAAACACCATATATTTT. Translated, it gives CASSAGGGRGSGNTIYF. The chain is built from TRBV9 and TRBJ1-3; D might be TRBD1 (6 bases). Germline CDR1 SGDLS, CDR2 YYNGEE. The CDR3 totals 17 residues. The germline V and J ends were trimmed by 3 bases and 4 bases, with 20 bases remaining between them.

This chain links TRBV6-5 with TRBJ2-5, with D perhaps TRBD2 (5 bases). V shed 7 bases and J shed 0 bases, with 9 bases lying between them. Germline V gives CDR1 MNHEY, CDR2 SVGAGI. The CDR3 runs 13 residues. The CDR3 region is CASMRGYQETQYF. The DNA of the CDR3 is TGTGCCAGCATGCGAGGGTACCAAGAGACCCAGTACTTC.

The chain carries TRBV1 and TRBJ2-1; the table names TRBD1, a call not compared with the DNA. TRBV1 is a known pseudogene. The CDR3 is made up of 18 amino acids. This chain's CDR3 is CTSSQDRDRAYTNNEQFF. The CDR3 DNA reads TGCACCAGCAGCCAAGACCGGGACAGGGCCTATACAAACAATGAGCAGTTCTTC.

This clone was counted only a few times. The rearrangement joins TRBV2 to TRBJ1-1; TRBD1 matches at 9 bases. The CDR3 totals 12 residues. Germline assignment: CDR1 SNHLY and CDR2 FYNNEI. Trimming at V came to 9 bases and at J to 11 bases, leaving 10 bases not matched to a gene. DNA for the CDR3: TGTGCCAGGGCGGACAGGGGCGGTGGTGCTTTCTTT. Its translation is CARADRGGGAFF. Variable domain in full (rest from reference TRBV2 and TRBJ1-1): EPEVTQTPSHQVTQMGQEVILRCVPISNHLYFYWYRQILGQKVEFLVSFYNNEISEKSEIFDDQFSVERPDGSNFTLKIRSTKLEDSAMYFCARADRGGGAFFGQGTRLTVV.

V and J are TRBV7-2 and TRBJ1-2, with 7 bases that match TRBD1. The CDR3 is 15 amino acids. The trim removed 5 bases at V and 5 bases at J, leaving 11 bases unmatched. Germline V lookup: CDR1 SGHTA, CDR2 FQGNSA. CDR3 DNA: TGTGCCAGCAGCGGCAGGGGGGCTTGGGAATATGGCTACACCTTC. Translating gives CASSGRGAWEYGYTF.

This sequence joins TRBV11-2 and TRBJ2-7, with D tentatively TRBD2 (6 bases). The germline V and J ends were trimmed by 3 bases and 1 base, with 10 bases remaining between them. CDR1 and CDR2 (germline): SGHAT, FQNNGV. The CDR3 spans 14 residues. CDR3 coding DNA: TGTGCCAGCAGCTTTGGAGGGATATCCTACGAGCAGTACTTC. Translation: CASSFGGISYEQYF.